This TCR beta chain is from a study of cytomegalovirus exposure and HLA in healthy donors. This clone was seen a few times. The assay was immunoSEQ multiplex PCR, and TCRdb's table has in-frame clones only and misses some. This table has about 86,000 clones, roughly 93% appearing once. Losses at the gene ends were 3 bases for V and 5 bases for J; bases not matched to a gene: 4. The CDR3 sequence is 12 residues long. The germline V gene encodes CDR1 SQVTM and CDR2 ANQGSEA. The rearrangement uses TRBV29-1 and TRBJ2-7; 7 bases agree with TRBD2. The receptor comes from a man younger than 35 in good health and CMV-seronegative. The sample taken for sequencing was PBMCs. The CDR3 DNA follows: TGCAGCGTTGAGGGAGGGCCCAACGAGCAGTACTTC. The encoded protein is CSVEGGPNEQYF.